Presented here are 32 T cell receptor beta chains from one specimen sequenced in a study of blood T cells in healthy people across ages. A second PCR, run for roughly 7 to 11 cycles, used a sample-barcoded 5' primer plus a J-beta primer mix. TCRdb redid the calling of the 5' RACE reads with MiXCR, one entry per CDR3 protein. The repertoire has some 780,000 distinct CDR3 sequences, around three fifths of them found once; the top ten carry around 24%. Sequenced: blood. These receptor sequences come from a man in his forties in good health.

The rearrangement joins TRBV20-1 to TRBJ1-5, with D maybe TRBD1 (5 bases). Germline V CDR1 and CDR2: DFQATT, SNEGSKA (reference sequence). Between the trimmed V and J ends, which lost 2 bases and 0 bases, there was a span of 11 bases. CDR3 length: 15 amino acids. The CDR3 DNA follows: TGCAGTGCTAGACAACAGGAATATAGCAATCAGCCCCAGCATTTT. Translation gives CSARQQEYSNQPQHF.

The chain joins TRBV6-5 to TRBJ2-5, with 10 positions matching TRBD2. The J call is uncertain, as TRBJ2-7 better fits the DNA end. Germline assignment: CDR1 MNHEY and CDR2 SVGAGI. There are 15 residues in the CDR3. As DNA, the CDR3 is TGTGCCAGCAGCGGCGGACTAGCGGCCCCCTACGAGCAGTACTTC. It specifies CASSGGLAAPYEQYF.

The DNA for the CDR3 is TGTGCCAGCAGCTTGGCCGGTCGGGAGAACAATGAGCAGTTCTTC. Amino acids: CASSLAGRENNEQFF. V gene TRBV7-3 combines with J gene TRBJ2-1; a weak D match, TRBD2 (6 bases). Trimming shortened V by 3 bases and J by 5 bases, and 14 bases separated the two germline ends. Per the germline V gene, CDR1 is SGHTA and CDR2 is FQGTGA. The length of the CDR3 is 15 residues.

This clonotype was found once. V gene TRBV6-2 or TRBV6-3 combines with J gene TRBJ2-1; D uncertain. The CDR3 has 16 amino acids. Trimming shortened V by 7 bases and J by 3 bases, and 19 bases separated the two germline ends. Germline lookup yields CDR1 MNHEY and CDR2 SVGEGT. The CDR3 sequence: CASTPGWSWNYNEQFF. CDR3 nucleotides: TGTGCCAGCACCCCCGGCTGGAGTTGGAACTACAATGAGCAGTTCTTC.

The chain recombines TRBV4-2 with TRBJ2-4; 7 nucleotides align to TRBD2. The V segment lost 0 bases and the J segment 8 bases; nucleotides outside the gene matches: 13. Germline-derived CDR1 and CDR2 are LGHNA and YNFKEQ. The CDR3 totals 17 residues. The CDR3: CASSQEKRAGNSDIQYF. The CDR3 DNA reads TGTGCCAGCAGCCAAGAAAAGCGAGCGGGGAACTCGGACATTCAGTACTTC.

A note on this clonotype: A junction end diverges from the germline sequence, so it may reflect a read error. The rearrangement uses TRBV9 and TRBJ2-3, with TRBD2 matching 10 bases. This CDR3 is 16 amino acids long. Germline V gene sequence: CDR1 SGDLS, CDR2 YYNGEE. In DNA, the CDR3 is TGTGCCAGCAGCGACAACCTAGCGGGGGTGGTAGATACGCCGTATTTT. Amino acid sequence: CASSDNLAGVVDTPYF.

This clonotype was observed a handful of times. The rearrangement joins TRBV20-1 to TRBJ2-7, with D unclear. The CDR3 spans 13 residues. Trimming took 3 bases from V and 0 from J, leaving 9 bases between them. Germline CDR1 is DFQATT and CDR2 is SNEGSKA (reference sequence). CDR3 protein: CSARQASSYEQYF. The CDR3 DNA reads TGCAGTGCTAGGCAGGCGAGCTCCTACGAGCAGTACTTC.

The rearrangement joins TRBV3-1 to TRBJ2-3; no reliable D call. The length of the CDR3 is 13 residues. CDR1 and CDR2 from the germline V gene are LGHDT and YNNKEL (reference sequence). V was pared by 4 bases and J by 2 bases, with 7 bases between. The CDR3 coding sequence is TGTGCCAGCAGCCCTGACATCACAGATACGCAGTATTTT. Residues: CASSPDITDTQYF.

The chain carries TRBV7-9 and TRBJ2-1; TRBD2 matches at 9 bases. Germline CDR1 and CDR2: SEHNR and FQNEAQ (reference sequence). V shed 1 base, J shed 10 bases, and the junction held 5 bases outside the gene matches. The CDR3 consists of 14 residues. This chain's CDR3 is CASSLGGLAREQFF. CDR3 bases: TGTGCCAGCAGCTTAGGGGGACTAGCACGGGAGCAGTTCTTC.

This clonotype appeared a few times. The rearrangement links TRBV9 to TRBJ1-4, with 10 bases matching TRBD1. V shed 0 bases and J 7 bases; nucleotides not matched to a gene: 3. CDR1 and CDR2 (germline): SGDLS, YYNGEE. The CDR3 is 15 amino acids. The CDR3 nucleotides are TGTGCCAGCAGCGTAGGGGACAGGGGAGGTGAAAAACTGTTTTTT. It translates to CASSVGDRGGEKLFF.

Only a few counts were recorded for this clonotype. This chain connects TRBV6-4 to TRBJ2-1; no clear D. Germline lookup yields CDR1 MRHNA and CDR2 SNTAGT. Trimming shortened V by 6 bases and J by 6 bases, and 15 bases separated the two germline ends. The CDR3 is 14 residues long. The CDR3 sequence: CASSGELGSNEQFF. CDR3 in DNA: TGTGCCAGCAGCGGAGAGTTGGGTTCCAATGAGCAGTTCTTC.

The chain has TRBV7-2 and TRBJ2-7, with unresolved D. This CDR3 has 13 amino acids. V shed 4 bases and J shed 3 bases, with 10 bases lying between them. Germline CDR1 is SGHTA and CDR2 is FQGNSA. This CDR3 is CASSWSFGYEQYF. DNA for the CDR3: TGTGCCAGCAGCTGGAGTTTCGGCTACGAGCAGTACTTC.

V is TRBV20-1 and J is TRBJ1-5, with a tentative D call TRBD1 (5 bases). The CDR3 contains 13 residues. Deletions cut 4 bases from V and 7 bases from J, with 14 bases between. The germline V gene encodes CDR1 DFQATT and CDR2 SNEGSKA (reference sequence). CDR3 loop: CSAKRGVGQPQHF. CDR3 nucleotide sequence: TGCAGTGCTAAGCGGGGGGTAGGGCAGCCCCAGCATTTT.

The chain carries TRBV4-3 and TRBJ1-2; D is possibly TRBD1 (5 bases). The CDR3 loop spans 15 amino acids. Trimming pared 1 base from V and 10 bases from J, leaving 19 bases between. Germline V gene lookup returns CDR1 LGHNA and CDR2 YSLEER. Here the CDR3 reads CASSQVEGRPGFYTF. Here the CDR3 DNA reads TGCGCCAGCAGCCAAGTGGAGGGGCGCCCAGGTTTCTACACCTTC.

This clonotype has at least ten counts. The gene calls are TRBV29-1 and TRBJ2-5; TRBD1 might be the D (6 bases). The CDR3 is made up of 11 amino acids. Germline-derived CDR1 and CDR2 are SQVTM and ANQGSEA. V lost 6 bases and J lost 4, with 9 bases in between. The CDR3 region is CSVEQGETQYF. As DNA, the CDR3 is TGCAGCGTGGAACAGGGAGAGACCCAGTACTTC.

The chain carries TRBV27 and TRBJ2-1, with D perhaps matching TRBD2 (6 bases). The germline V gene encodes CDR1 MNHEY and CDR2 SMNVEV (reference sequence). This CDR3 contains 14 residues. V was cut by 11 bases and J by 3 bases, with 17 bases left in between. CDR3 amino acids: CAVGRRADYNEQFF. CDR3 bases: TGTGCCGTGGGCCGGAGGGCGGACTACAATGAGCAGTTCTTC.

The chain joins TRBV10-3 to TRBJ2-1; possibly TRBD1 for D (6 bases). V lost 7 bases and J lost 4, with 11 bases in between. Germline V CDR1 and CDR2: ENHRY, SYGVKD. The CDR3 covers 13 residues. CDR3 DNA sequence: TGTGCCATCACGGCAGGGGAGTACAATGAGCAGTTCTTC. Translated: CAITAGEYNEQFF.

The genes are TRBV6-5 and TRBJ1-2, with D tentatively TRBD1 (6 bases). The V end lost 5 bases, the J end lost 8 bases, and 21 bases lay between the germline ends. Per germline, CDR1 MNHEY and CDR2 SVGAGI. The CDR3 extends over 15 amino acids. The CDR3 bases are TGTGCCAGCAGTCGACAGGCCTTTACGGGAGGCGGCTACACCTTC. It encodes CASSRQAFTGGGYTF.

This rearrangement joins TRBV7-3 to TRBJ2-4, with TRBD2 as a possible D gene (6 bases). The end of the DNA aligns better with TRBJ2-7, so the J call may be wrong. There are 13 residues in the CDR3. The germline V gene encodes CDR1 SGHTA and CDR2 FQGTGA. The CDR3 region has the DNA TGTGCCAGCAGCTTAGGGAGGAAAGCCGAGCAGTACTTC. Translation: CASSLGRKAEQYF.

The chain uses TRBV6-5 and TRBJ2-2; D is unclear. CDR3 length: 11 amino acids. V dropped 5 bases and J dropped 6 bases, with 4 bases sitting between them. The germline V gene has CDR1 MNHEY and CDR2 SVGAGI. In DNA form, the CDR3 reads TGTGCCAGCAGTGGTCCCGGGGAGCTGTTTTTT. Translation gives CASSGPGELFF.

The chain employs TRBV7-2 and TRBJ2-7; unclear D gene. Germline loops: CDR1 SGHTA, CDR2 FQGNSA. Trimming took 1 base from V and 2 from J, leaving 12 bases between them. This CDR3 has 15 amino acids. CDR3 amino acids: CASSLDVAGPYEQYF. The DNA for the CDR3 is TGTGCCAGCAGCTTAGACGTCGCAGGACCCTACGAGCAGTACTTC.

CDR3 region: CASSVGGQNIQYF. In DNA, the CDR3 is TGTGCCAGCAGTGTGGGGGGACAGAACATTCAGTACTTC. The chain recombines TRBV27 with TRBJ2-4; D is possibly TRBD1 (7 bases). V was pared by 5 bases and J by 7 bases, with 12 bases between. The CDR3 has 13 residues. Germline assignment: CDR1 MNHEY and CDR2 SMNVEV (reference sequence).

This chain uses TRBV7-6 with TRBJ2-3; no clear D. The germline V gene has CDR1 SGHVS and CDR2 FNYEAQ. This CDR3 comprises 17 residues. V was cut by 3 bases and J by 0 bases, with 16 bases left in between. CDR3 residues: CASSFGQLTRSTDTQYF. CDR3 DNA: TGTGCCAGCAGCTTTGGGCAGCTAACACGAAGCACAGATACGCAGTATTTT.

The V and J genes are TRBV4-2 and TRBJ2-4; D assignment may be TRBD1 or TRBD2 (5 bases each). Deletions cut 0 bases from V and 0 bases from J, with 15 bases between. Germline values: CDR1 LGHNA, CDR2 YNFKEQ. This CDR3 contains 18 residues. CDR3 residues: CASSQDSSLGAAKNIQYF. The DNA for the CDR3 is TGTGCCAGCAGCCAAGATAGTTCTCTCGGGGCAGCCAAAAACATTCAGTACTTC.

This chain uses TRBV10-3 with TRBJ2-7; D remains ambiguous. In germline, CDR1 is ENHRY, CDR2 SYGVKD. The V gene lost 3 bases and the J gene lost 1 base, with 4 bases spanning the gap. This CDR3 has 12 amino acids. CDR3 in DNA: TGTGCCATCAGTGACCAATCCTACGAGCAGTACTTC. This codes for CAISDQSYEQYF.

The rearrangement links TRBV5-1 to TRBJ1-5, with D unresolved. The CDR3 loop spans 14 amino acids. V was shortened by 4 bases and J by 6 bases, with 14 bases between the two germline ends. The germline V gene encodes CDR1 SGHRS and CDR2 YFSETQ. DNA of the CDR3: TGCGCCAGCAGCAACGGAATAACCGGTCAGCCCCAGCATTTT. This codes for CASSNGITGQPQHF.

This chain links TRBV7-2 with TRBJ2-5; D is ambiguous. The DNA end is a closer match to TRBJ2-1, so the J assignment may be wrong. This CDR3 spans 15 amino acids. Germline CDR1 SGHTA, CDR2 FQGNSA. CDR3 sequence reads: CASSRNGVVQETQFF. The CDR3 DNA sequence: TGTGCCAGCAGCCGTAATGGTGTTGTCCAAGAGACCCAGTTCTTC.

CDR3 in DNA: TGTGCCAGCAGCTTTAACGGGGCTACAAGTGAGCAGTTCTTC. Translating it yields CASSFNGATSEQFF. This chain joins TRBV7-3 and TRBJ2-1, with D perhaps being TRBD1 or TRBD2 (5 bases each). Germline V CDR1 and CDR2: SGHTA, FQGTGA. The CDR3 contains 14 residues. Trimming stripped 3 bases from V and 9 bases from J, with 15 bases between.

This sequence joins TRBV2 and TRBJ1-2; no definite D call. The CDR3 spans 13 residues. Germline CDR1 SNHLY, CDR2 FYNNEI. V was clipped by 7 bases and J by 8 bases, with 17 bases between them. CDR3 in amino acids: CASTPSVAGGYTF. DNA for the CDR3: TGTGCCAGCACCCCTTCCGTCGCGGGGGGCTACACCTTC.

This clonotype was seen only a few times. The V call is TRBV4-3, the J call TRBJ2-7; TRBD1 matches 9 bases. Losses at the gene ends were 0 bases for V and 0 bases for J; bases not matched to a gene: 0. The germline V gene encodes CDR1 LGHNA and CDR2 YSLEER. The CDR3 consists of 15 residues. CDR3 region: CASSQETGGSYEQYF. CDR3 bases: TGCGCCAGCAGCCAAGAGACAGGGGGCTCCTACGAGCAGTACTTC.

This clonotype has only a few counts. The V and J genes are TRBV3-1 and TRBJ2-7, with a weak D call TRBD1 (5 bases). Germline V gene sequence: CDR1 LGHDT, CDR2 YNNKEL (reference sequence). This CDR3 has 15 residues. The V end was cut by 0 bases, the J end by 6 bases, with 15 bases between. The CDR3 sequence: CASSQDVTGFGEQYF. The CDR3 nucleotides are TGTGCCAGCAGCCAAGATGTCACAGGTTTTGGCGAGCAGTACTTC.

This CDR3 is CASSLGSGGAYEQYF. The CDR3 nucleotides are TGTGCCAGCAGCTTGGGGAGCGGGGGAGCCTACGAGCAGTACTTC. This rearrangement joins TRBV5-6 to TRBJ2-4; 8 nucleotides align to TRBD2. The end of the DNA is better explained by TRBJ2-7, so the J call may be wrong. The germline V gene has CDR1 SGHDT and CDR2 YYEEEE. The CDR3 extends over 15 amino acids.